What follows are 26 T cell receptor beta chains derived from one specimen sequenced in a study of OX40 agonist ivuxolimab in advanced cancers. The method was the immunoSEQ multiplex PCR assay. This is the immuneACCESS table as TCRdb keeps it, with only in-frame sequences that have V and J called. A part of the clones is gone; compared with another copy, unresolved V genes explain less than half, and the rest is unexplained. This sample lists roughly 57,000 clones; roughly 73% were detected once. The ten most abundant clones make up 2% to 2.5% of the sample. The material sequenced was CD4+ or CD8+ T cells sorted from blood, taken in a trial of the OX40 agonist ivuxolimab. All receptors come from an adult with an advanced solid tumor such as melanoma, head and neck, liver or kidney cancer.

The chain has TRBV7-9 and TRBJ2-1; 9 bases align to TRBD1. The CDR3 is made up of 16 amino acids. Germline V lookup: CDR1 SEHNR, CDR2 FQNEAQ (reference sequence). J gave up 4 bases and V 7 bases, and 11 bases lay outside the gene matches. CDR3 sequence: CASTKWLGQGYNEQFF. The CDR3 coding sequence is TGTGCCAGCACCAAATGGTTGGGACAGGGTTACAATGAGCAGTTCTTC.

The chain has TRBV29-1 and TRBJ1-4, with 8 bases aligning to TRBD1. Losses at the gene ends were 4 bases for V and 5 bases for J; bases not matched to a gene: 3. Germline V CDR1 and CDR2: SQVTM, ANQGSEA. The CDR3 has 13 residues. The CDR3: CSVARTGNEKLFF. DNA of the CDR3: TGCAGCGTTGCCCGGACAGGGAATGAAAAACTGTTTTTT.

V is TRBV19 and J is TRBJ1-2, with a tentative D call TRBD1 (6 bases). V shed 6 bases and J shed 7 bases, with 18 bases lying between them. CDR1 is LNHDA and CDR2 is SQIVND in the germline V gene (reference sequence). The CDR3 loop spans 14 amino acids. The CDR3 is CASRLAGDSFGYTF. CDR3 nucleotide sequence: TGTGCCAGTAGGTTGGCAGGGGACTCTTTTGGCTACACCTTC.

The genes are TRBV5-1 and TRBJ2-3; 7 bases align to TRBD2. The CDR3 consists of 15 residues. Germline V gene lookup returns CDR1 SGHRS and CDR2 YFSETQ. Germline trimming cut 7 bases from V and 2 bases from J; bases unmatched to any gene: 10. The CDR3 sequence: CASGLGGGITDTQYF. The CDR3 nucleotides read TGCGCCAGCGGGTTGGGCGGGGGAATCACAGATACGCAGTATTTT.

CDR3 nucleotide sequence: TGTGCCAGCAGCCAAGGCGGCGGCGTCAGCTACGAGCAGTACTTC. Amino acid sequence: CASSQGGGVSYEQYF. The rearrangement uses TRBV14 and TRBJ2-7; D gene uncertain. The V gene's germline CDR1 is SGHDN and CDR2 FVKESK. Trimming removed 1 base at V and 3 bases at J, with 13 bases between. The CDR3 is 15 residues long. Looking up the rest from reference TRBV14 and TRBJ2-7 gives the full variable domain: EAGVTQFPSHSVIEKGQTVTLRCDPISGHDNLYWYRRVMGKEIKFLLHFVKESKQDESGMPNNRFLAERTGGTYSTLKVQPAELEDSGVYFCASSQGGGVSYEQYFGPGTRLTVT.

This chain uses TRBV4-1 with TRBJ1-4; D perhaps matches TRBD1 (5 bases). V was pared by 0 bases and J by 7 bases, with 12 bases between. Germline V gene lookup returns CDR1 MGHRA and CDR2 YSYEKL. CDR3 length: 15 residues. CDR3 amino acids: CASSQDLGLGEKLFF. The CDR3 DNA follows: TGCGCCAGCAGCCAAGATTTGGGGCTGGGTGAAAAACTGTTTTTT.

This chain uses TRBV5-1 with TRBJ2-2; tentative D call: TRBD2 (6 bases). The CDR3 has 16 amino acids. Germline lookup yields CDR1 SGHRS and CDR2 YFSETQ. V lost 0 bases and J lost 1, with 10 bases in between. CDR3 sequence reads: CASSLEGSGNTGELFF. The DNA for the CDR3 is TGCGCCAGCAGCTTGGAAGGTAGCGGGAACACCGGGGAGCTGTTTTTT.

The J gene is TRBJ2-5, the V gene TRBV18; D may be TRBD1 (6 bases). The CDR3 totals 13 residues. CDR1 KGHSH and CDR2 LQKENI come from the germline V gene. The ends were cut back, 4 bases at V and 3 bases at J, with 9 bases in the middle. This CDR3 reads CASSLNREETQYF. The DNA of the CDR3 is TGTGCCAGCTCACTTAACAGGGAAGAGACCCAGTACTTC.

The chain uses TRBV7-9 and TRBJ2-3; 11 positions agree with TRBD2. Per the germline V gene, CDR1 is SEHNR and CDR2 is FQNEAQ (reference sequence). Trimming at V came to 5 bases and at J to 0 bases, leaving 7 bases not matched to a gene. CDR3 size: 17 residues. The CDR3 loop reads CASSLGTSGLSTDTQYF. The CDR3 nucleotides read TGTGCCAGCAGCCTGGGGACTAGCGGTCTCAGCACAGATACGCAGTATTTT.

The chain has TRBV19 and TRBJ2-5; TRBD1 aligns across 9 bases. J lost 4 bases, V lost 5 bases, and 8 bases had no gene match. CDR1 and CDR2 (germline): LNHDA, SQIVND (reference sequence). The CDR3 loop spans 15 amino acids. The CDR3 DNA is TGTGCCAGTAGTCCCTCATCGGACAGGGGAGAGACCCAGTACTTC. It encodes CASSPSSDRGETQYF.

The chain carries TRBV7-3 and TRBJ1-2; no definite D call. CDR1 SGHTA and CDR2 FQGTGA come from the germline V gene. CDR3 length: 13 amino acids. Trimming removed 3 bases from V and 7 bases from J, with 12 bases in between. CDR3: CASSLGTQAGYTF. CDR3 in DNA: TGTGCCAGCAGCTTGGGAACCCAAGCTGGCTACACCTTC.

This chain connects TRBV2 to TRBJ2-4, with D perhaps matching TRBD1 (6 bases). Germline V gives CDR1 SNHLY, CDR2 FYNNEI. Trimming stripped 1 base from V and 8 bases from J, with 9 bases between. This CDR3 contains 13 residues. CDR3: CASSEGTVHIQYF. The CDR3 coding sequence is TGTGCCAGCAGTGAAGGGACAGTTCACATTCAGTACTTC.

This sequence joins TRBV6-5 and TRBJ1-1; D call uncertain. The CDR3 has 12 residues. Trimming pared 6 bases from V and 1 base from J, leaving 6 bases between. Germline lookup yields CDR1 MNHEY and CDR2 SVGAGI. CDR3 loop: CASSRRNTEAFF. The CDR3 region has the DNA TGTGCCAGCAGCAGACGGAACACTGAAGCTTTCTTT.

The chain has TRBV19 and TRBJ1-5; no reliable D call. V lost 3 bases and J lost 15, with 18 bases in between. This CDR3 spans 13 amino acids. Looked up from germline, CDR1 is LNHDA and CDR2 is SQIVND (reference sequence). CDR3 nucleotides: TGTGCCAGTAGTATCGATAAGGCCTCCCAAAGGCATTTT. Protein product: CASSIDKASQRHF.

This clone has more than one count but fewer than ten. V is TRBV7-2 and J is TRBJ2-3, with 8 bases aligning to TRBD2. V gave up 0 bases and J gave up 3 bases; unmatched junction bases: 11. CDR1 SGHTA and CDR2 FQGNSA come from the germline V gene. The CDR3 sequence is 18 residues long. This CDR3 reads CASSLAPGQRGLTDTQYF. In DNA form, the CDR3 reads TGTGCCAGCAGCTTAGCTCCGGGGCAGCGGGGGCTAACAGATACGCAGTATTTT.

J is TRBJ1-6 and V is TRBV5-8; 11 nucleotides line up with TRBD1. Looked up from germline, CDR1 is SGHTS and CDR2 is YDEGEE. Trimming took 5 bases from V and 6 from J; bases not matched to a gene: 7. The CDR3 has 16 residues. The CDR3 spells CASRSGQGAPNSPLHF. In nucleotides, the CDR3 is TGTGCCAGCAGGTCCGGACAGGGGGCCCCTAATTCACCCCTCCACTTT.

V usage is TRBV7-3 and J usage is TRBJ1-2; D possibly corresponds to TRBD1 (5 bases). The V gene's germline CDR1 is SGHTA and CDR2 FQGTGA. Trimming removed 1 base from V and 7 bases from J, with 10 bases in between. This CDR3 is built from 13 residues. CDR3 region: CASSLMAGSGYTF. The CDR3 bases are TGTGCCAGCAGCTTAATGGCAGGGTCTGGCTACACCTTC.

The chain is built from TRBV7-8 and TRBJ2-3; D remains ambiguous. Germline V gene data show CDR1 as SGHVS and CDR2 as FQNEAQ. The CDR3 totals 11 residues. The germline V and J ends were trimmed by 1 base and 6 bases, with 2 bases remaining between them. CDR3 residues: CASSLVDTQYF. The CDR3 DNA sequence: TGTGCCAGCAGCTTAGTCGATACGCAGTATTTT.

This chain joins TRBV6-1 and TRBJ2-1; the D gene is possibly TRBD2 (6 bases). CDR1 MNHNS and CDR2 SASEGT come from the germline V gene. Deletions cut 5 bases from V and 10 bases from J, with 15 bases between. The CDR3 extends over 13 amino acids. CDR3 in DNA: TGTGCCAGCAGTCATAAGGGGCTAGCGGAGCAGTTCTTC. It specifies CASSHKGLAEQFF.

The V gene is TRBV6-1, the J gene TRBJ2-1; D not certain. V lost 10 bases, J lost 4 bases, and 5 bases lay in between. The length of the CDR3 is 10 residues. Germline V lookup: CDR1 MNHNS, CDR2 SASEGT. The CDR3 is CATRYNEQFF. CDR3 sequence (DNA): TGTGCCACCCGGTACAATGAGCAGTTCTTC.

CDR3 sequence reads: CASSQDTRGRDGYTF. In DNA form, the CDR3 reads TGTGCCAGCAGCCAAGATACGAGGGGACGGGATGGCTACACCTTC. V and J are TRBV14 and TRBJ1-2; tentative D call: TRBD1 (5 bases). The CDR3 spans 15 residues. CDR1 is SGHDN and CDR2 is FVKESK in the germline V gene. V lost 0 bases and J 6 bases, leaving 14 bases between the germline ends.

V gene TRBV5-1 combines with J gene TRBJ2-3, with 8 bases aligning to TRBD2. Unmatched junction bases numbered 10, after V lost 0 bases and J lost 7 bases. CDR1 and CDR2 (germline): SGHRS, YFSETQ. The CDR3 is 16 amino acids. In DNA form, the CDR3 reads TGCGCCAGCAGCTTGGGAGTCGGGAGGGCCTCAAATACGCAGTATTTT. Translated, it gives CASSLGVGRASNTQYF.

The V call is TRBV25-1, the J call TRBJ2-5, with TRBD2 identical over 10 bases. This CDR3 contains 15 residues. V trimming: 4 bases; J trimming: 1 base; junction bases outside the gene matches: 3. Germline CDR1 reads MGHDK; CDR2 reads SYGVNS. The CDR3: CASSGAGGPQETQYF. The CDR3 DNA reads TGTGCCAGCAGTGGAGCGGGGGGGCCCCAAGAGACCCAGTACTTC.

V and J are TRBV27 and TRBJ1-1, with 7 positions matching TRBD1. The ends lost 3 bases at V and 10 bases at J; junction bases unmatched: 8. The CDR3 sequence is 13 residues long. CDR1 is MNHEY, CDR2 SMNVEV, per germline (reference sequence). This CDR3 reads CASSFSGRGRAFF. The CDR3 DNA follows: TGTGCCAGCAGTTTTTCAGGCAGGGGGAGAGCTTTCTTT.

This rearrangement joins TRBV7-2 to TRBJ2-1; 7 bases agree with TRBD2. Germline assignment: CDR1 SGHTA and CDR2 FQGNSA. This CDR3 region has 14 residues. V shed 0 bases and J 9 bases; nucleotides not matched to a gene: 5. CDR3 in DNA: TGTGCCAGCAGCTTAGCGAGGGACTATCCTGAGCAGTTCTTC. It is translated as CASSLARDYPEQFF.

V is TRBV5-1 and J is TRBJ2-3, with 8 positions matching TRBD2. This CDR3 region has 14 residues. The V gene's germline CDR1 is SGHRS and CDR2 YFSETQ. After removal of 1 base from V and 4 bases from J, the junction contained 2 bases not matched to a gene. CDR3 amino acids: CASSLSGGPDTQYF. CDR3 in DNA: TGCGCCAGCAGCTTGTCGGGGGGGCCAGATACGCAGTATTTT.